The T cell receptor (beta chain) described here comes from a study of cytomegalovirus exposure and HLA in healthy donors. The study, taken as a whole, reports: Rare sequences made up most TCRs, while some public TCRs were found in many donors.

This CDR3 comprises 14 residues. Germline CDR1 and CDR2: MNHNY and SVGAGI (reference sequence). V lost 6 bases to trimming and J lost 2 bases; unmatched junction nucleotides: 4. The PCR contained 60 Vbeta and 13 Jbeta primers. The repertoire was sequenced with immunoSEQ multiplex PCR; TCRdb's copy has only in-frame clones and lacks some. The repertoire holds about 140,000 clones, with roughly 76% as singletons. A few counts support this clone. As yet, its antigen is unknown. The V gene is TRBV6-6, the J gene TRBJ1-1, with 9 bases matching TRBD1. The sample was PBMCs. This TCR came from a female donor in good health and CMV-seronegative. The CDR3 loop reads CASRRTGVNTEAFF. The CDR3 DNA sequence: TGTGCCAGCAGGCGGACAGGGGTTAACACTGAAGCTTTCTTT.